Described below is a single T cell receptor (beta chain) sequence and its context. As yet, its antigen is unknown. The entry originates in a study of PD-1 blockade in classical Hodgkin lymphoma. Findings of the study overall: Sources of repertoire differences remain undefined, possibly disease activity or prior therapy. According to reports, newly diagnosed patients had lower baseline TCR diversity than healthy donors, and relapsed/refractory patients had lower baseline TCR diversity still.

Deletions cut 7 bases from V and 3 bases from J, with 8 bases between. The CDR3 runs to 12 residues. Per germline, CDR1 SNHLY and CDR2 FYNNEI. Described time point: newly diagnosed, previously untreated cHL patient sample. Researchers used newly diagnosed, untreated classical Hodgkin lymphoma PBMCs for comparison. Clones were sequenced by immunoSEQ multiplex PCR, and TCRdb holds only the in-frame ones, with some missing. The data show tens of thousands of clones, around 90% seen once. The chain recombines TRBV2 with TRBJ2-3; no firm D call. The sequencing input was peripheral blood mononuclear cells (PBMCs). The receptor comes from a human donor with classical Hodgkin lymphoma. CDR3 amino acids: CASNLGTDTQYF. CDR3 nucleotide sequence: TGTGCCAGCAATCTGGGGACAGATACGCAGTATTTT.